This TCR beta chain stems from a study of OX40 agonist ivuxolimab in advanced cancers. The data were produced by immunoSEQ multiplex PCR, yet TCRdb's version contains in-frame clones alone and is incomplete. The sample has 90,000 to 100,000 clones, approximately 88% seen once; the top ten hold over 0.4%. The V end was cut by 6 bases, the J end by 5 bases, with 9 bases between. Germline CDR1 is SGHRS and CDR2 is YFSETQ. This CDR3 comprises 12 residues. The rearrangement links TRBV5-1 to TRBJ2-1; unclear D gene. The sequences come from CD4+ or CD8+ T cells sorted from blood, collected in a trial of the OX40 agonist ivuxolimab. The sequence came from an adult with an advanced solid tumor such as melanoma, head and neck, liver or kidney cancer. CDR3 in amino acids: CASTPTDNEQFF. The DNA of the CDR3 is TGCGCCAGCACTCCCACGGACAATGAGCAGTTCTTC.